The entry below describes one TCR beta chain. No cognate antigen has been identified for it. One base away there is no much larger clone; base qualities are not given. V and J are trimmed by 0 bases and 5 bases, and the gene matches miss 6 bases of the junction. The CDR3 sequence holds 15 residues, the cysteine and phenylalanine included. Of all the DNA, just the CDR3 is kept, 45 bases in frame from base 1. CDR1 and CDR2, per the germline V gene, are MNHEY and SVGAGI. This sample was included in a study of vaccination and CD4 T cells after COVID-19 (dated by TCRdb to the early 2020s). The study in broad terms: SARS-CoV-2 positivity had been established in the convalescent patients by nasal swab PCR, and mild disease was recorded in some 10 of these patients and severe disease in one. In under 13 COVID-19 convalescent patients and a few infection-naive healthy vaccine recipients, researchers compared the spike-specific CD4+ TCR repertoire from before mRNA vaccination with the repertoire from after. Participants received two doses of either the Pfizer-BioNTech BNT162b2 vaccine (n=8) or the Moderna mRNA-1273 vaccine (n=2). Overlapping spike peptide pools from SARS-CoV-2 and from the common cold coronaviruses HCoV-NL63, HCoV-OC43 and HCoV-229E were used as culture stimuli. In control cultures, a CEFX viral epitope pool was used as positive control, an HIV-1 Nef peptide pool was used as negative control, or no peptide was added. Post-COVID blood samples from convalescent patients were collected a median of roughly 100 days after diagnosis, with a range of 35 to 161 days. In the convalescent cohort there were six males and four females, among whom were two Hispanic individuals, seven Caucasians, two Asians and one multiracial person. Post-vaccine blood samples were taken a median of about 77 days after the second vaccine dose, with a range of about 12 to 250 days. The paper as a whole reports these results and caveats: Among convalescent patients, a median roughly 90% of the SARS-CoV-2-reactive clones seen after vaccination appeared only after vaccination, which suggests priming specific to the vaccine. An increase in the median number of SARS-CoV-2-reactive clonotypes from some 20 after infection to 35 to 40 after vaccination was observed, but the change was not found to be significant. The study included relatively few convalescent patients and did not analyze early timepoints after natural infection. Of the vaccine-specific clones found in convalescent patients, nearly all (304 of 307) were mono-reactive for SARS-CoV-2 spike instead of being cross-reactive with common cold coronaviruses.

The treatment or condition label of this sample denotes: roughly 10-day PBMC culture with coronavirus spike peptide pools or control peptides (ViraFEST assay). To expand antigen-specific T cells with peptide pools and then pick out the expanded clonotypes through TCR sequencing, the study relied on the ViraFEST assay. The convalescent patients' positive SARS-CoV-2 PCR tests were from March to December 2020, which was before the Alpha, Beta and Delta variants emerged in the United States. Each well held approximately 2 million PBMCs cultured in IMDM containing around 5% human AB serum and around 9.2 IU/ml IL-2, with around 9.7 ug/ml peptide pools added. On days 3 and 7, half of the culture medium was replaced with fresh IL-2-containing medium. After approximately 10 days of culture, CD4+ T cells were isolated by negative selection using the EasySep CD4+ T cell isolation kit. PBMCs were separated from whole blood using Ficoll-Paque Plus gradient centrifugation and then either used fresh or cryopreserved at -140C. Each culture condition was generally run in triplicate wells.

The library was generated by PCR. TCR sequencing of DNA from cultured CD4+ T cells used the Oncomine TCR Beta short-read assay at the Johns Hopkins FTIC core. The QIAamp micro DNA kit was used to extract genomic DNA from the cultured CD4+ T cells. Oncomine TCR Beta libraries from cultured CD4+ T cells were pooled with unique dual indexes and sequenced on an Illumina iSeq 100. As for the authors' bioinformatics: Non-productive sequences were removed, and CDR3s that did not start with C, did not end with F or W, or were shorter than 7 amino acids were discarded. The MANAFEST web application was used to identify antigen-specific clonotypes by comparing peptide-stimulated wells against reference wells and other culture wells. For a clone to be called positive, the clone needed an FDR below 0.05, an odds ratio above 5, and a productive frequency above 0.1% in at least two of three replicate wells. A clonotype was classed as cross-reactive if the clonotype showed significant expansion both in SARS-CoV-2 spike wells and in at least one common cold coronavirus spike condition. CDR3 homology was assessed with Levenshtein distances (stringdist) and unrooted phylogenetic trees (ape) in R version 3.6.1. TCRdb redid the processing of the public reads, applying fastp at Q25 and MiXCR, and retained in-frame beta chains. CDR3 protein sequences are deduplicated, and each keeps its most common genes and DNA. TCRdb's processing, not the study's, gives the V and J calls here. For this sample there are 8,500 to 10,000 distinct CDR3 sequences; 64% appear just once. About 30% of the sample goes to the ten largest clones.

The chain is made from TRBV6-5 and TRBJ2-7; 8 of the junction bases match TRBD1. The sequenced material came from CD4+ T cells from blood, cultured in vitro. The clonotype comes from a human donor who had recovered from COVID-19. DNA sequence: TGTGCCAGCAGTTACTCGGAACAGGGGGTCGACGAGCAGTACTTC. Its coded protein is CASSYSEQGVDEQYF.